These T cell receptor beta chains were read from a single sample in a study of T cell responses to AZD1222 COVID-19 vaccine. Method: immunoSEQ multiplex PCR; TCRdb's copy keeps in-frame clones and lacks some. The sample records about 150,000 clones, about 93% being singletons. The starting material was peripheral blood, obtained 28 days after the second AZD1222 dose. The receptors shown here come from an adult who received the AZD1222 COVID-19 vaccine. Both conserved end residues are part of each CDR3. Fields, in order: D gene, clone size, V gene, J gene, CDR3 protein, CDR3 DNA. The D gene is left open where the match is weak. Rows may omit the clone size; those that give it use once, few, many or a size class.

>NA|once|TRBV7-9|TRBJ2-2
CASTEWGELFF
TGTGCCAGCACCGAGTGGGGGGAGCTGTTTTTT
>NA|once|TRBV6-5|TRBJ2-1
CASSQGGRPYNEQFF
TGTGCCAGCAGTCAGGGGGGTCGGCCCTACAATGAGCAGTTCTTC
>TRBD1|NA|TRBV7-8|TRBJ2-7
CASSLVGQGLSYEQYF
TGTGCCAGCAGCTTAGTGGGACAGGGACTTTCCTACGAGCAGTACTTC
>TRBD1|NA|TRBV11-2|TRBJ1-2
CASSLEGGQGSYGYTF
TGTGCCAGCAGCTTAGAGGGGGGACAGGGGAGTTATGGCTACACCTTC
>NA|NA|TRBV7-2|TRBJ2-7
CASSLEWGDYEQYF
TGTGCCAGCAGCTTAGAGTGGGGGGACTACGAGCAGTACTTC
>TRBD2|NA|TRBV11-2|TRBJ2-3
CASSLGGRDTQYF
TGTGCCAGCAGCTTAGGCGGGAGAGATACGCAGTATTTT
>TRBD2|NA|TRBV6-1|TRBJ2-7
CASSEILGLAGVKPQYF
TGTGCCAGCAGTGAAATATTGGGACTAGCGGGAGTAAAGCCGCAGTACTTC
>NA|NA|TRBV19|TRBJ1-5
CASRLDRSSNQPQHF
TGTGCCAGTAGACTCGACAGAAGTAGCAATCAGCCCCAGCATTTT
>TRBD1|NA|TRBV6-5|TRBJ1-3
CASTLDRAGNTIYF
TGTGCCAGCACCTTAGACAGGGCTGGAAACACCATATATTTT
>TRBD1|once|TRBV7-8|TRBJ1-5
CASSLASIPGTGSNQPQHF
TGTGCCAGCAGCTTAGCTTCGATACCCGGGACAGGTTCCAATCAGCCCCAGCATTTT
>NA|NA|TRBV10-3|TRBJ2-1
CAINSGSYNEQFF
TGTGCCATCAATAGCGGTTCCTACAATGAGCAGTTCTTC
>TRBD2|NA|TRBV7-8|TRBJ2-7
CASSELAGGPYEQYF
TGTGCCAGCAGCGAATTAGCGGGTGGACCCTACGAGCAGTACTTC
>TRBD1|NA|TRBV7-2|TRBJ2-1
CASSPRTGRNNEQFF
TGTGCCAGCAGCCCCCGGACAGGGAGGAACAATGAGCAGTTCTTC
>TRBD1|once|TRBV27|TRBJ2-5
CASSFYRGLQETQYF
TGTGCCAGCTCTTTTTACAGGGGCTTACAAGAGACCCAGTACTTC
>NA|NA|TRBV7-6|TRBJ1-1
CASSLGGPPTEAFF
TGTGCCAGCAGCTTAGGGGGACCACCCACTGAAGCTTTCTTT
>NA|NA|TRBV2|TRBJ1-2
CASSWGGINYGYTF
TGTGCCAGCAGCTGGGGGGGGATCAACTATGGCTACACCTTC
>NA|NA|TRBV29-1|TRBJ1-1
CSVEGGRSRNTEAFF
TGCAGCGTTGAAGGGGGCCGATCAAGGAACACTGAAGCTTTCTTT
>TRBD1|NA|TRBV5-6|TRBJ1-2
CASSSNRDRGNYGYTF
TGTGCCAGCAGCTCGAACCGGGACAGGGGTAACTATGGCTACACCTTC
>NA|NA|TRBV29-1|TRBJ1-3
CSVDRGTVKGSGNTIYF
TGCAGCGTTGATCGGGGTACAGTCAAGGGCTCTGGAAACACCATATATTTT
>NA|NA|TRBV4-2|TRBJ1-1
CASSRLLRDGSMNTEAFF
TGTGCCAGCAGCCGACTACTCCGGGACGGTAGCATGAACACTGAAGCTTTCTTT
>NA|NA|TRBV11-2|TRBJ2-2
CASSSNTGELFF
TGTGCCAGCAGCTCGAACACCGGGGAGCTGTTTTTT
>NA|once|TRBV7-9|TRBJ1-2
CASTRQEVEGYTF
TGTGCCAGCACCCGACAAGAGGTAGAAGGCTACACCTTC
>NA|NA|TRBV14|TRBJ2-1
CASSQVVVDEQFF
TGTGCCAGCAGCCAAGTCGTAGTGGATGAGCAGTTCTTC
>NA|NA|TRBV29-1|TRBJ1-2
CSVGGDYGYTF
TGCAGCGTTGGTGGGGACTATGGCTACACCTTC
>NA|NA|TRBV5-4|TRBJ2-4
CASSLEGAKNIQYF
TGTGCCAGCAGCTTGGAGGGTGCCAAAAACATTCAGTACTTC
>NA|NA|TRBV21-1|TRBJ2-7
CASIPRQCSYEQYF
TGTGCCAGCATCCCGAGGCAGTGCTCCTACGAGCAGTACTTC
>NA|NA|TRBV6-5|TRBJ2-1
CASETGNQQFF
TGTGCCAGCGAAACAGGGAATCAGCAGTTCTTC
>TRBD1|NA|TRBV27|TRBJ2-7
CASSPDRGGSYEQYF
TGTGCCAGCAGCCCAGACAGGGGGGGGTCCTACGAGCAGTACTTC
>NA|NA|TRBV5-4|TRBJ2-3
CASRSRGEGADTQYF
TGTGCCAGCAGGTCTCGTGGGGAGGGGGCAGATACGCAGTATTTT
>NA|NA|TRBV30|TRBJ1-2
CAWSFLRGAGGYTF
TGTGCCTGGAGTTTTCTCCGGGGGGCGGGTGGCTACACCTTC
>NA|NA|TRBV3-1/TRBV3-2|TRBJ2-3
CASSSLDGDTQYF
TGTGCCAGCAGCTCCCTGGACGGCGATACGCAGTATTTT
>NA|NA|TRBV15|TRBJ2-1
CATSRDLNPGFSYNEQFF
TGTGCCACCAGCAGAGATTTGAACCCCGGGTTCTCCTACAATGAGCAGTTCTTC
>NA|NA|TRBV5-3|TRBJ1-2
CARSLDPGVNYGYTF
TGTGCCAGAAGCTTGGACCCCGGGGTTAACTATGGCTACACCTTC
>NA|NA|TRBV10-3|TRBJ1-1
CAISEGRVGLNTEAFF
TGTGCCATCAGTGAGGGTCGTGTTGGTCTGAACACTGAAGCTTTCTTT
>NA|NA|TRBV6-4|TRBJ1-1
CASSDSPQVREAFF
TGTGCCAGCAGTGACTCTCCCCAGGTCCGGGAAGCTTTCTTT
>NA|NA|TRBV19|TRBJ2-7
CAGRRRDPYEQYF
TGTGCCGGGCGGAGACGGGACCCCTACGAGCAGTACTTC
>TRBD2|NA|TRBV14|TRBJ2-3
CASSQAGGRAAGRTDTQYF
TGTGCCAGCAGCCAAGCGGGGGGGCGCGCCGCGGGGCGCACAGATACGCAGTATTTT
>NA|few|TRBV7-9|TRBJ2-7
CASSLVPGGETYEQYF
TGTGCCAGCAGCTTAGTCCCTGGGGGAGAAACCTACGAGCAGTACTTC